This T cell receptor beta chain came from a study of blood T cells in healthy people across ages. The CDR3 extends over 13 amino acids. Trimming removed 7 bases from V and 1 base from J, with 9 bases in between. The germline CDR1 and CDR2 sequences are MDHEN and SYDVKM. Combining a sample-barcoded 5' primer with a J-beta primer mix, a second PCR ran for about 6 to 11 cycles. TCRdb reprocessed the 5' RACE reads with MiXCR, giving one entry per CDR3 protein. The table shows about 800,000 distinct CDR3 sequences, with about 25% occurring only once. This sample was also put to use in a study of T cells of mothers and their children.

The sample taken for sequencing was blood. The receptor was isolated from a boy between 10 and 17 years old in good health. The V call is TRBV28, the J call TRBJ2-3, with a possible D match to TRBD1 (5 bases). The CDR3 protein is CASIGRGTDTQYF. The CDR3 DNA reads TGTGCCAGCATTGGCAGGGGCACAGATACGCAGTATTTT.